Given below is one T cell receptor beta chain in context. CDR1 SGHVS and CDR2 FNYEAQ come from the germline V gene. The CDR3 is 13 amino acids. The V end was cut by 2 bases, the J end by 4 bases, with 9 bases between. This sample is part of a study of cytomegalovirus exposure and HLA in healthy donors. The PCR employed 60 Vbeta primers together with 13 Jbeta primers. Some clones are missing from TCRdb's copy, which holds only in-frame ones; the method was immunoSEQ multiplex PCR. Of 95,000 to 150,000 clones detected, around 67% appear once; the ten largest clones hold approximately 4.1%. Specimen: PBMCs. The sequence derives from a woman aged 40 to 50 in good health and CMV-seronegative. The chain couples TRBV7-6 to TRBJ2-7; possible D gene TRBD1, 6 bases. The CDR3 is CASSLQGPYEQYF. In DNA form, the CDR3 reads TGTGCCAGCAGCTTACAGGGGCCTTACGAGCAGTACTTC.